One sample yielded the 5 T cell receptor beta chains listed below, sequenced in a study of shared clonotypes between healthy human individuals. Using immunoSEQ multiplex PCR, the repertoire was profiled, and TCRdb retains in-frame clones only, with some absent. In the table there are over 950,000 clones, 60% to 85% of which are singletons. What was sequenced was memory CD4+ T cells from PBMCs. This sample's subset: CD45RA-negative fraction. The source of these receptors is a man aged 18 to 30 in good health. Some clones in this sample may be carry-over from other donors' samples.

The CDR3 DNA is TGTGCCAGTAGTCCAAACTCCGGGTCTAGGTACGAGCAGTACTTC. Translation gives CASSPNSGSRYEQYF. The V and J genes are TRBV19 and TRBJ2-7; D not resolved. The V end lost 5 bases, the J end lost 4 bases, and 18 bases lay between the germline ends. The germline gives CDR1 LNHDA, CDR2 SQIVND (reference sequence). The CDR3 has 15 amino acids.

As regards this clone: Distinct nucleotide sequences in the sample also encode this CDR3. This rearrangement joins TRBV7-2 to TRBJ1-5; 7 nucleotides match TRBD1. This CDR3 contains 13 residues. V shed 1 base, J shed 6 bases, and the junction held 0 bases outside the gene matches. Germline-derived CDR1 and CDR2 are SGHTA and FQGNSA. CDR3 nucleotide sequence: TGTGCCAGCAGCTTAGACAGGGGTCAGCCCCAGCATTTT. Translating it yields CASSLDRGQPQHF.

The chain combines TRBV28 with TRBJ2-1; the match to TRBD2 covers 14 bases. The germline gives CDR1 MDHEN, CDR2 SYDVKM. Unmatched junction bases numbered 12, after V lost 6 bases and J lost 8 bases. This CDR3 is 17 amino acids long. The CDR3 DNA is TGTGCCAGCAGGGCTATGGGACTAGCGGGAGTTATAGATGAGCAGTTCTTC. Encoded protein: CASRAMGLAGVIDEQFF.

The V gene is TRBV5-4, the J gene TRBJ1-1, with a weak D call TRBD1 (6 bases). Deletions cut 1 base from V and 1 base from J, with 14 bases between. This CDR3 has 16 amino acids. Germline V gives CDR1 SGHNT, CDR2 YYREEE (reference sequence). CDR3 in amino acids: CASSLRGTRANTEAFF. The CDR3 nucleotides are TGTGCCAGCAGCTTGAGGGGGACTAGGGCGAACACTGAAGCTTTCTTT.

The chain combines TRBV5-1 with TRBJ2-1; TRBD2 matches 8 bases. Germline V gene sequence: CDR1 SGHRS, CDR2 YFSETQ. This CDR3 is 15 amino acids long. Trimming cost V 0 bases and J 6 bases; bases outside gene matches: 5. CDR3 DNA sequence: TGCGCCAGCAGCTTGGTTCCGGGAGGGCCCAATGAGCAGTTCTTC. Its protein is CASSLVPGGPNEQFF.